This entry is about one TCR beta chain. Measured with immunoSEQ multiplex PCR; TCRdb has only the in-frame clones, and not every one. The data hold a few hundred thousand clones, with roughly nine tenths observed a single time. The data derive from a study of blood T cell repertoires in COVID-19. Donors were grouped by their self-reported clinical history. Recovered status in Cohort 3 required two negative PCRs, clearance, or symptom resolution. This clonotype was obtained from a young man who had recovered from COVID-19. Material for sequencing was PBMCs or T cells enriched from blood (not recorded which).

The CDR3 here is CASSPWTEQEAFF. DNA of the CDR3: TGCGCCAGCAGCCCGTGGACAGAGCAAGAAGCTTTCTTT. The V and J genes are TRBV5-1 and TRBJ1-1, with D possibly being TRBD1 (6 bases). CDR3 size: 13 residues. V lost 4 bases and J 8 bases, leaving 15 bases between the germline ends. Germline CDR1 and CDR2: SGHRS and YFSETQ.